The 20 T cell receptor beta chains given below trace back to one sample, sequenced in a study of immune evolution from preneoplasia to lung adenocarcinoma. This table comes from immunoSEQ multiplex PCR, and its TCRdb copy is limited to in-frame clones, with some not included. The table includes roughly 11,000 clones, 86% detected once. Sample: FFPE invasive lung adenocarcinoma tissue. The source is a person between 65 and 79 years old with invasive lung adenocarcinoma.

The chain links TRBV30 to TRBJ2-1; 8 nucleotides agree with TRBD1. CDR3 length equals 15 residues. The V gene's germline CDR1 is GTSNPN and CDR2 SVGIG (reference sequence). The V segment lost 3 bases and the J segment 1 base; nucleotides outside the gene matches: 5. The CDR3 bases are TGTGCCTGGAGCGGGGACAGGAGTTCCTACAATGAGCAGTTCTTC. Its translation: CAWSGDRSSYNEQFF.

The gene calls are TRBV19 and TRBJ1-1; D might be TRBD1 (5 bases). The CDR3 sequence is 14 residues long. Deletions cut 5 bases from V and 1 base from J, with 11 bases between. Germline CDR1 is LNHDA and CDR2 is SQIVND (reference sequence). CDR3 coding DNA: TGTGCCAGTAGTCCAGAGACAGCGAACACTGAAGCTTTCTTT. Amino acids: CASSPETANTEAFF.

This chain joins TRBV28 and TRBJ1-1; 7 bases are a match to TRBD1. The CDR3 consists of 14 residues. Germline values: CDR1 MDHEN, CDR2 SYDVKM. V lost 3 bases, J lost 4 bases, and 5 bases stayed unmatched. CDR3 bases: TGTGCCAGCAGTTTGAACCAGGGGGGCACTGAAGCTTTCTTT. It encodes CASSLNQGGTEAFF.

CDR3 protein: CASVPGQNTEAFF. CDR3 sequence (DNA): TGTGCCAGCGTACCGGGACAGAACACTGAAGCTTTCTTT. This chain uses TRBV6-5 with TRBJ1-1, with a tentative D call TRBD1 (6 bases). Per germline, CDR1 MNHEY and CDR2 SVGAGI. The CDR3 consists of 13 residues. V lost 8 bases, J lost 1 base, and 11 bases lay in between.

CDR3 sequence (DNA): TGTGCCAGTAGTACCGGACAGGTTTATCAGCCCCAGCATTTT. Translating it yields CASSTGQVYQPQHF. The J gene is TRBJ1-5, the V gene TRBV19; 7 positions match TRBD1. The CDR3 extends over 14 amino acids. Germline loops: CDR1 LNHDA, CDR2 SQIVND (reference sequence). Trimming at V came to 4 bases and at J to 5 bases, leaving 5 bases not matched to a gene.

J is TRBJ2-3 and V is TRBV5-1; D is possibly TRBD2 (7 bases). Germline CDR1 and CDR2: SGHRS and YFSETQ. V was shortened by 6 bases and J by 2 bases, with 16 bases between the two germline ends. The CDR3 has 15 amino acids. CDR3 amino acids: CASKEGGTYTDTQYF. In nucleotides, the CDR3 is TGCGCCAGCAAAGAGGGGGGGACGTACACAGATACGCAGTATTTT.

The chain couples TRBV25-1 to TRBJ1-4; possibly TRBD1 for D (6 bases). Germline V gene sequence: CDR1 MGHDK, CDR2 SYGVNS. The CDR3 length is 14 residues. The germline V and J ends were trimmed by 6 bases and 7 bases, with 15 bases remaining between them. CDR3 bases: TGTGCCAGCAGCGTTACAGGGACGGGTGAAAAACTGTTTTTT. Its protein product is CASSVTGTGEKLFF.

The chain combines TRBV6-5 with TRBJ2-7, with D possibly being TRBD1 (6 bases). This CDR3 region has 15 residues. The V gene's germline CDR1 is MNHEY and CDR2 SVGAGI. V lost 5 bases to trimming and J lost 3 bases, with 17 bases between them. CDR3 protein: CASSQTGQGLYEQYF. The CDR3 nucleotides are TGTGCCAGCAGTCAAACAGGTCAGGGGCTCTACGAGCAGTACTTC.

This chain joins TRBV27 and TRBJ1-5; 7 positions agree with TRBD1. Per the germline V gene, CDR1 is MNHEY and CDR2 is SMNVEV (reference sequence). The CDR3 is 15 residues long. The J segment lost 6 bases and the V segment lost 5 bases, leaving 10 bases of the junction unmatched. The CDR3 protein is CASSTGAGGGQPQHF. The CDR3 DNA sequence: TGTGCCAGCAGTACAGGGGCGGGAGGAGGTCAGCCCCAGCATTTT.

The J gene is TRBJ2-5, the V gene TRBV4-1, with TRBD2 matching 7 bases. This CDR3 spans 16 amino acids. Germline CDR1 MGHRA, CDR2 YSYEKL. After removal of 1 base from V and 4 bases from J, the junction contained 9 bases not matched to a gene. Written as DNA, the CDR3 is TGCGCCAGCAGCCAAGGACCAGCGGGGAGGACAGAGACCCAGTACTTC. It codes for CASSQGPAGRTETQYF.

The chain couples TRBV11-2 to TRBJ1-2; 8 bases are a match to TRBD1. This CDR3 region has 17 residues. The germline gives CDR1 SGHAT, CDR2 FQNNGV. J gave up 4 bases and V 5 bases, and 15 bases lay outside the gene matches. The DNA for the CDR3 is TGTGCCAGCAGCCTAGGACAGGGTGCCCTTGAACTCTATGGCTACACCTTC. This translates into CASSLGQGALELYGYTF. The full variable domain, completed using reference TRBV11-2 and TRBJ1-2, is EAGVAQSPRYKIIEKRQSVAFWCNPISGHATLYWYQQILGQGPKLLIQFQNNGVVDDSQLPKDRFSAERLKGVDSTLKIQPAKLEDSAVYLCASSLGQGALELYGYTFGSGTRLTVV.

This clone was detected a few times. J is TRBJ2-7 and V is TRBV5-6; D unclear. Germline assignment: CDR1 SGHDT and CDR2 YYEEEE. The germline V and J ends were trimmed by 3 bases and 6 bases, with 10 bases remaining between them. The CDR3 extends over 12 amino acids. The DNA for the CDR3 is TGTGCCAGCAGCTCTGGCGATCGCGAGCAGTACTTC. It is translated as CASSSGDREQYF.

The chain links TRBV4-1 to TRBJ1-5, with D tentatively TRBD1 (6 bases). Trimming shortened V by 4 bases and J by 4 bases, and 17 bases separated the two germline ends. Per germline, CDR1 MGHRA and CDR2 YSYEKL. This CDR3 region has 16 residues. The CDR3 sequence: CASSRGTGLINQPQHF. Written as DNA, the CDR3 is TGCGCCAGCAGCCGAGGAACAGGGCTGATAAATCAGCCCCAGCATTTT.

The chain recombines TRBV7-2 with TRBJ1-2; D is perhaps TRBD1 (5 bases). The CDR3 spans 16 residues. Germline V gene sequence: CDR1 SGHTA, CDR2 FQGNSA. Trimming took off 1 base at V and 4 bases at J, with 16 bases between the two ends. Written as DNA, the CDR3 is TGTGCCAGCAGCTTAGAACCCCCCCCGGGGCCCTATGGCTACACCTTC. This sequence encodes CASSLEPPPGPYGYTF. Drawing the rest from reference TRBV7-2 and TRBJ1-2, the complete variable domain is GAGVSQSPSNKVTEKGKDVELRCDPISGHTALYWYRQSLGQGLEFLIYFQGNSAPDKSGLPSDRFSAERTGGSVSTLTIQRTQQEDSAVYLCASSLEPPPGPYGYTFGSGTRLTVV.

Comments on this clone: Other nucleotide sequences from this sample produce the same CDR3. The V gene is TRBV19, the J gene TRBJ1-4; unclear D gene. The CDR3 length is 14 residues. Trimming removed 3 bases at V and 5 bases at J, with 10 bases between. Germline V lookup: CDR1 LNHDA, CDR2 SQIVND (reference sequence). As DNA, the CDR3 is TGTGCCAGTAGTATCGGGAGTCTGAATGAAAAACTGTTTTTT. Translation gives CASSIGSLNEKLFF.

The chain couples TRBV28 to TRBJ1-5; D gene unclear. The V and J ends lost 7 bases and 1 base respectively, with 11 bases between them. Germline CDR1 is MDHEN and CDR2 is SYDVKM. The CDR3 length is 14 residues. In nucleotides, the CDR3 is TGTGCCAGCACCTTAAGCGGAAGCAATCAGCCCCAGCATTTT. Translating it yields CASTLSGSNQPQHF.

The V and J genes are TRBV2 and TRBJ1-5, with 12 bases matching TRBD1. The V gene end was trimmed by 4 bases and the J gene end by 4 bases; junction bases not matched to a gene: 5. Germline CDR1 and CDR2: SNHLY and FYNNEI. The CDR3 consists of 16 residues. The CDR3 DNA follows: TGTGCCAGCAGTGGAGGGACAGGGGGCACGAATCAGCCCCAGCATTTT. Translation gives CASSGGTGGTNQPQHF. Full variable domain (rest looked up from reference TRBV2 and TRBJ1-5): EPEVTQTPSHQVTQMGQEVILRCVPISNHLYFYWYRQILGQKVEFLVSFYNNEISEKSEIFDDQFSVERPDGSNFTLKIRSTKLEDSAMYFCASSGGTGGTNQPQHFGDGTRLSIL.

The chain couples TRBV15 to TRBJ2-1, with 11 bases identical to TRBD2. The CDR3 has 16 residues. With V trimmed by 1 base and J by 8 bases, 7 bases remained unmatched. Germline assignment: CDR1 LNHNV and CDR2 YYDKDF (reference sequence). For the CDR3, the DNA is TGTGCCACCAGCAGAGTTTCTAGCGGGAGGACTTATGAGCAGTTCTTC. Its translation: CATSRVSSGRTYEQFF.

The chain couples TRBV6-5 to TRBJ1-2; no firm D call. There are 14 residues in the CDR3. Trimming shortened V by 5 bases and J by 5 bases, and 15 bases separated the two germline ends. The germline gives CDR1 MNHEY, CDR2 SVGAGI. CDR3 protein: CASSPDKSNYGYTF. Written as DNA, the CDR3 is TGTGCCAGCAGTCCCGACAAAAGTAATTATGGCTACACCTTC.

This chain joins TRBV7-9 and TRBJ2-7, with 12 nucleotides matching TRBD2. Germline loops: CDR1 SEHNR, CDR2 FQNEAQ (reference sequence). CDR3 length equals 14 residues. V shed 8 bases, J shed 5 bases, and the junction held 7 bases outside the gene matches. The CDR3 region is CASGASGGGDEQYF. Written as DNA, the CDR3 is TGTGCCAGCGGGGCTAGCGGGGGGGGAGACGAGCAGTACTTC.